This entry features one T cell receptor beta chain sequence. The antigen remains unidentified. These data come from a study of cytomegalovirus exposure and HLA in healthy donors. Findings of the study overall: Later analysis identified 15,000 to 20,000 TCR beta sequences associated with HLA alleles, using a false discovery rate threshold of 0.05. TRBV6-2, TRBV6-3 and some other V segments were unresolvable in 87-base-pair reads. A reported reduction in N-insertions relative to the approximately 640-donor mean was seen in an Asian-associated ancestry cluster in a later analysis. A later analysis showed HLA-associated TCR beta chains outstripping equally common others in clonal expansion.

The PCR was carried out with 60 Vbeta primers and 13 Jbeta primers. The data were produced by immunoSEQ multiplex PCR, yet TCRdb's version contains in-frame clones alone and is incomplete. Among 200,000 to 250,000 clones listed, about 70% were seen once. The CDR3 runs to 15 residues. V gave up 2 bases and J gave up 2 bases; unmatched junction bases: 3. Germline V gene sequence: CDR1 MGHRA, CDR2 YSYEKL. The clonotype comes from a man aged 40-49 years in good health and CMV-seropositive. V usage is TRBV4-1 and J usage is TRBJ2-3, with 8 bases aligning to TRBD2. The sample comprised PBMCs. CDR3 sequence reads: CASSQLAGTTDTQYF. Written as DNA, the CDR3 is TGCGCCAGCAGCCAACTAGCGGGTACCACAGATACGCAGTATTTT.